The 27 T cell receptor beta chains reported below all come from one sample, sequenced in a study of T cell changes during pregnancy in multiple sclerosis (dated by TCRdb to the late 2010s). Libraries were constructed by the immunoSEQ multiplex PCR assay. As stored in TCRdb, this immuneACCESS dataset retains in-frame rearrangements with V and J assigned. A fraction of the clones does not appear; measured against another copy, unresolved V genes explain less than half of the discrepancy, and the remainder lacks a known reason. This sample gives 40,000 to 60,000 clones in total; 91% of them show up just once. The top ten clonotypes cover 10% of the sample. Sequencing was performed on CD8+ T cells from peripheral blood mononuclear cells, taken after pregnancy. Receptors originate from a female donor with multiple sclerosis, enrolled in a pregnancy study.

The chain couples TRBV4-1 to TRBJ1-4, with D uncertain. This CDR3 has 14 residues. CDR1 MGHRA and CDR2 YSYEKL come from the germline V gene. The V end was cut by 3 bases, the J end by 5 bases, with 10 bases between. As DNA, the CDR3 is TGCGCCAGCAGCCAGGCGGGCACAAATGAAAAACTGTTTTTT. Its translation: CASSQAGTNEKLFF.

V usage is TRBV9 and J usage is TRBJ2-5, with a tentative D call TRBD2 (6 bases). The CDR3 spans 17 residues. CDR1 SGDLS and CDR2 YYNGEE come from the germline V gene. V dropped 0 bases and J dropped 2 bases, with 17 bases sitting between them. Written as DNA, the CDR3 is TGTGCCAGCAGCGTAGCGGTAGGGACCGGGGGTCAAGAGACCCAGTACTTC. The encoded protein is CASSVAVGTGGQETQYF.

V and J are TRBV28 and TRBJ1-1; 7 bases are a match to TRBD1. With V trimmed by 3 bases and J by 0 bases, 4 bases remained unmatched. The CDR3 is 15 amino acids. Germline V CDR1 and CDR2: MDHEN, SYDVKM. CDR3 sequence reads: CASSFTGVVNTEAFF. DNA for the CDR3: TGTGCCAGCAGTTTTACAGGGGTTGTGAACACTGAAGCTTTCTTT. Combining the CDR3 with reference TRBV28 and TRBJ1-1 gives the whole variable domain DVKVTQSSRYLVKRTGEKVFLECVQDMDHENMFWYRQDPGLGLRLIYFSYDVKMKEKGDIPEGYSVSREKKERFSLILESASTNQTSMYLCASSFTGVVNTEAFFGQGTRLTVV.

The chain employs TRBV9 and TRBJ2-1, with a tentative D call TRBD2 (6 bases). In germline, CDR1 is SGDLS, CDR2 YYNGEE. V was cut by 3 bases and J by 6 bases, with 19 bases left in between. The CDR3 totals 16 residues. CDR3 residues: CASSEPQRKEGNEQFF. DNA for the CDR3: TGTGCCAGCAGCGAGCCCCAGCGAAAGGAGGGCAATGAGCAGTTCTTC.

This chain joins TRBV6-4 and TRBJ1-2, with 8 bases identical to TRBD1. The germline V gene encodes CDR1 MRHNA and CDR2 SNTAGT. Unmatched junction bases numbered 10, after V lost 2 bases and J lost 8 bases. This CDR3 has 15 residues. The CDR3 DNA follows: TGTGCCAGCAGTGACACCGGACAGGGATTAGGGGGCTACACCTTC. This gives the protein CASSDTGQGLGGYTF.

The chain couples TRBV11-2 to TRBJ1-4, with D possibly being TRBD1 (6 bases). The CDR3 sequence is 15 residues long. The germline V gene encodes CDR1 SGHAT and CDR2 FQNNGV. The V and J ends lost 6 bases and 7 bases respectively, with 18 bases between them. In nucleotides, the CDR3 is TGTGCCAGCAGGCCGTTAAGGGGACAAGGTGAAAAACTGTTTTTT. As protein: CASRPLRGQGEKLFF.

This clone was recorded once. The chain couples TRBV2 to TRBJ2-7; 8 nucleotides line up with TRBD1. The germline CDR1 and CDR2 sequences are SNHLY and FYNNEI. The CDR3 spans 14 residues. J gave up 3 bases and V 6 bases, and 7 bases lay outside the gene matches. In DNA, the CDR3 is TGTGCCAGCAGGGGGACAGGTTCCGGCTACGAGCAGTACTTC. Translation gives CASRGTGSGYEQYF.

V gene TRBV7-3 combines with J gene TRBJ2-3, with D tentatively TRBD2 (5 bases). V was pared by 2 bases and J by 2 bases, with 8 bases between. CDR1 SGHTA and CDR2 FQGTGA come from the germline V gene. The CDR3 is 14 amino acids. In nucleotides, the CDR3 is TGTGCCAGCAGCTTAGAAGCGGACACAGATACGCAGTATTTT. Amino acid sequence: CASSLEADTDTQYF.

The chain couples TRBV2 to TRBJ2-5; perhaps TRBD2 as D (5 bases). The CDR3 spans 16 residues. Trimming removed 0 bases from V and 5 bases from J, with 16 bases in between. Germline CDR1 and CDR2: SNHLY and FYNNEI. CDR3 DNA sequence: TGTGCCAGCAGTGAAGCGCCTTCCCTAGCTAGCGAGACCCAGTACTTC. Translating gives CASSEAPSLASETQYF.

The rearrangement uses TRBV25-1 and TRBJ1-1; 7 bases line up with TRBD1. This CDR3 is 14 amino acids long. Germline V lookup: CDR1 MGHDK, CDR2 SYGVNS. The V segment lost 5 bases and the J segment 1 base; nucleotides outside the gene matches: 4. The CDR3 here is CASSQGEANTEAFF. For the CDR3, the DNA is TGTGCCAGCAGTCAGGGGGAGGCGAACACTGAAGCTTTCTTT.

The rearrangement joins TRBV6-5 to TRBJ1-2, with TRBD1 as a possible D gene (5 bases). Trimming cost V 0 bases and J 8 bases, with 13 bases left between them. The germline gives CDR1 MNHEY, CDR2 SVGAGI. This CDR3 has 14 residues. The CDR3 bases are TGTGCCAGCAGTTACTCGGGCAGGGCCGGCGGCTACACCTTC. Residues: CASSYSGRAGGYTF.

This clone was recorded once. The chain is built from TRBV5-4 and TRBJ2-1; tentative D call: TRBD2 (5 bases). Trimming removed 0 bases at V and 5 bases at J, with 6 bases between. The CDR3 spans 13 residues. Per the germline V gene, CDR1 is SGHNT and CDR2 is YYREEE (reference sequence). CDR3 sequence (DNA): TGTGCCAGCAGCTTGGCCGGGGACAATGAGCAGTTCTTC. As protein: CASSLAGDNEQFF.

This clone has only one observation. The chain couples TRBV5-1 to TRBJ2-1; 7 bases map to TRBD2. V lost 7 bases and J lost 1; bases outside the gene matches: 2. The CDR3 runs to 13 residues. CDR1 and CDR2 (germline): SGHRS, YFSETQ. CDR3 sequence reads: CASWEGSYNEQFF. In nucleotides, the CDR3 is TGCGCCAGCTGGGAGGGATCCTACAATGAGCAGTTCTTC. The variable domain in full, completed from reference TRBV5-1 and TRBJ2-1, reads KAGVTQTPRYLIKTRGQQVTLSCSPISGHRSVSWYQQTPGQGLQFLFEYFSETQRNKGNFPGRFSGRQFSNSRSEMNVSTLELGDSALYLCASWEGSYNEQFFGPGTRLTVL.

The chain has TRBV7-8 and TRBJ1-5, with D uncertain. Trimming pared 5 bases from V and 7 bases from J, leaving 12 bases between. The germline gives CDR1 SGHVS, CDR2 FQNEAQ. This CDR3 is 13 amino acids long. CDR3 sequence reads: CASSPLLEQPQHF. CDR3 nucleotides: TGTGCCAGCAGCCCACTGTTGGAGCAGCCCCAGCATTTT.

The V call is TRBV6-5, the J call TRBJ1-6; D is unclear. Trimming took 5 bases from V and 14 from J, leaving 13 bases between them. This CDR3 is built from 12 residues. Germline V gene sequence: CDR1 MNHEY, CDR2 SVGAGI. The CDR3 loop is CASSPGVSTLHF. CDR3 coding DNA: TGTGCCAGCAGTCCAGGTGTGAGCACCCTCCACTTT.

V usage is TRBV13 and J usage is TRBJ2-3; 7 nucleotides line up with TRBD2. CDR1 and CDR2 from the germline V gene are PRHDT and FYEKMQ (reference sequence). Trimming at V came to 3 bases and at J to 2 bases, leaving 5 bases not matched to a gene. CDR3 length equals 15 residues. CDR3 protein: CASSFGRGDTDTQYF. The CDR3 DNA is TGTGCCAGCAGCTTTGGCCGGGGGGACACAGATACGCAGTATTTT.

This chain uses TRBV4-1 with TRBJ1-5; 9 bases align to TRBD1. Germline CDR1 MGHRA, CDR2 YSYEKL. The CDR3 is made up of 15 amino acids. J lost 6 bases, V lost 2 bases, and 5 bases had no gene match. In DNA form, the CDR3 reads TGCGCCAGCAGCCAACCAGGACAGGGGATTCAGCCCCAGCATTTT. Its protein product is CASSQPGQGIQPQHF.

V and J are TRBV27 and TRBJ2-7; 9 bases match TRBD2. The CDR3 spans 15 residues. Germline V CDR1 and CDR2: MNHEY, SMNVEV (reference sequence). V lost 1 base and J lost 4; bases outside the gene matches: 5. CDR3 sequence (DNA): TGTGCCAGCAGTTTATATAGCGGGGGAGGGTACGAGCAGTACTTC. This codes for CASSLYSGGGYEQYF.

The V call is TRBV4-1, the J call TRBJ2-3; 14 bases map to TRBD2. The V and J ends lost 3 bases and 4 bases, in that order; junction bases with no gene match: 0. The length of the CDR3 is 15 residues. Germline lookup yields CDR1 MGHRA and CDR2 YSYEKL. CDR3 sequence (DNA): TGCGCCAGCAGCCAGACTAGCGGGGGGGCAGATACGCAGTATTTT. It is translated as CASSQTSGGADTQYF.

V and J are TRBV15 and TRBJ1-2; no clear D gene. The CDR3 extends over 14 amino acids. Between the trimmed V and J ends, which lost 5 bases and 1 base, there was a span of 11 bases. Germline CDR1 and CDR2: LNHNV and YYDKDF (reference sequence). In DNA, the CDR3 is TGTGCCACCAGCTCCTCCACAGATAACTATGGCTACACCTTC. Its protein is CATSSSTDNYGYTF.

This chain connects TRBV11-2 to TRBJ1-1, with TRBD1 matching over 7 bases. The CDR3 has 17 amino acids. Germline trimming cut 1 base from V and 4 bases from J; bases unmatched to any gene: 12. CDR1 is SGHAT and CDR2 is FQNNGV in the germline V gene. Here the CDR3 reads CASSLGTGGELGTEAFF. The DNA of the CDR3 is TGTGCCAGCAGCTTAGGGACAGGCGGCGAGCTGGGCACTGAAGCTTTCTTT. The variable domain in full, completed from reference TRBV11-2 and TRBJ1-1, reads EAGVAQSPRYKIIEKRQSVAFWCNPISGHATLYWYQQILGQGPKLLIQFQNNGVVDDSQLPKDRFSAERLKGVDSTLKIQPAKLEDSAVYLCASSLGTGGELGTEAFFGQGTRLTVV.

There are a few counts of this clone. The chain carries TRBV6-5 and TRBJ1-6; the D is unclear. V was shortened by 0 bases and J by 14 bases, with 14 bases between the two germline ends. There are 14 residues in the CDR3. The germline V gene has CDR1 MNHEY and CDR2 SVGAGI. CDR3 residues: CASSYSVEGEALHF. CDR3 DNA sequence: TGTGCCAGCAGTTACTCGGTGGAGGGAGAGGCCCTCCACTTT.

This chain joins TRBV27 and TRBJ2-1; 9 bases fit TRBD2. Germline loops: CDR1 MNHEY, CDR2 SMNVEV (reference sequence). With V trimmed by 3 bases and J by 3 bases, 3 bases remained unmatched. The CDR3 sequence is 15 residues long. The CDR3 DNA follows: TGTGCCAGCAGTTTGGTTAGCGGGGGCTACAATGAGCAGTTCTTC. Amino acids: CASSLVSGGYNEQFF.

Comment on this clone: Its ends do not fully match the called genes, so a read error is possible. The CDR3 DNA sequence: TGTGCTAGCAGCGCCGGGACAGGGTGGAATGAGCAGTACTTC. This sequence encodes CASSAGTGWNEQYF. The chain employs TRBV7-7 and TRBJ2-7; 9 nucleotides match TRBD1. Germline CDR1 and CDR2: SSHAT and FNYEAQ (reference sequence). This CDR3 region has 14 residues.

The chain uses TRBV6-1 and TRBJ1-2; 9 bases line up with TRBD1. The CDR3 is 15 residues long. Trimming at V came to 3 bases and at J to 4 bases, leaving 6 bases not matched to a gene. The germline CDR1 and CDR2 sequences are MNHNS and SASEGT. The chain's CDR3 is CASSDRTGAVYGYTF. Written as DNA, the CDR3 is TGTGCCAGCAGTGACCGGACAGGGGCTGTCTATGGCTACACCTTC.

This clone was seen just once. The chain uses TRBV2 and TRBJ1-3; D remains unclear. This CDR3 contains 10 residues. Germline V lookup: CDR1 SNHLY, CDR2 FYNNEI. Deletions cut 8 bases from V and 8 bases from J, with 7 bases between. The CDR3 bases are TGTGCCAGCGGGCACGACACCATATATTTT. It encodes CASGHDTIYF.

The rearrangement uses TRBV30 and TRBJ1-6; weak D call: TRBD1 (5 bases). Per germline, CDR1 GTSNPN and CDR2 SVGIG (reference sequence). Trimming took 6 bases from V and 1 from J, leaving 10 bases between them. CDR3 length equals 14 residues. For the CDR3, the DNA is TGTGCCTGCGGCAGGGCGTCCTATAATTCACCCCTCCACTTT. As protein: CACGRASYNSPLHF.